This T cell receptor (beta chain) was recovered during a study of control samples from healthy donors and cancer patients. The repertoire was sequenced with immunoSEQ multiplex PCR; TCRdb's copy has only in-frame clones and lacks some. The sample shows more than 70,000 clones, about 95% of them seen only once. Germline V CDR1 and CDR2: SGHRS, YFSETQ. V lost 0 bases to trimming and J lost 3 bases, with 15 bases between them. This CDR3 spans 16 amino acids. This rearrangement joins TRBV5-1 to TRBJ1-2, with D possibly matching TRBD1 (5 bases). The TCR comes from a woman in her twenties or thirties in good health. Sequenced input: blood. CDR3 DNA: TGCGCCAGCAGCTTGGGGGAGTGGGGCGCGGACTATGGCTACACCTTC. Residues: CASSLGEWGADYGYTF.